The rows below give T cell receptor beta chains drawn from one sample of a study of Ad26.COV2.S vaccination and SARS-CoV-2 variants. Sequenced by immunoSEQ multiplex PCR; TCRdb stores in-frame clones only, minus some. The sample includes around 450,000 clones, approximately 88% of them seen just once. Sequences were derived from peripheral blood, sampled in a trial of Ad26.COV2.S vaccine versus placebo. These receptors all stem from a person aged 18-60 years who received the Ad26.COV2.S COVID-19 vaccine or a placebo. CDR3s include the opening cysteine and the closing phenylalanine or tryptophan. The D gene is left open where the match is weak. Clone size appears in some rows only: once, few, many, or a class for an expanded clone.

clone_size	v_call	d_call	j_call	cdr3_aa	cdr3_nt
NA	TRBV19	NA	TRBJ1-3	CASSDRASGNTIYF	TGTGCCAGTAGCGACAGAGCCTCTGGAAACACCATATATTTT
NA	TRBV27	NA	TRBJ2-7	CASSLGHPSYEQYF	TGTGCCAGCAGTTTGGGACATCCCTCCTACGAGCAGTACTTC
NA	TRBV5-4	TRBD1	TRBJ2-1	CASSLTGQGSNEQFF	TGTGCCAGCAGTTTGACGGGACAGGGGTCCAATGAGCAGTTCTTC
few	TRBV4-1	TRBD2	TRBJ2-3	CASSRNGGASTDTQYF	TGCGCCAGCAGCCGCAACGGGGGGGCCAGCACAGATACGCAGTATTTT
few	TRBV6-4	TRBD1	TRBJ2-3	CASSEGTGADTQYF	TGTGCCAGCAGTGAGGGGACAGGGGCAGATACGCAGTATTTT
NA	TRBV7-6	NA	TRBJ2-7	CASSLGPTTHEQYF	TGTGCCAGCAGCTTAGGGCCTACCACCCACGAGCAGTACTTC
NA	TRBV4-3	TRBD1	TRBJ2-4	CASSQDRDRVDSKNIQYF	TGCGCCAGCAGCCAAGATCGCGACAGGGTAGACTCCAAAAACATTCAGTACTTC
NA	TRBV9	TRBD2	TRBJ2-7	CASGPGGGRYEQYF	TGTGCCAGCGGCCCCGGGGGAGGGAGGTACGAGCAGTACTTC
NA	TRBV18	NA	TRBJ2-3	CASSPPQGRTDTQYF	TGTGCCAGCTCACCACCACAGGGGAGGACAGATACGCAGTATTTT
NA	TRBV19	NA	TRBJ2-7	CASSIATQGSSYEQYF	TGTGCCAGTAGTATAGCTACACAGGGTAGCTCCTACGAGCAGTACTTC
NA	TRBV7-6	TRBD1	TRBJ1-5	CASSRTGDIHQPQHF	TGTGCCAGCAGCCGGACAGGGGATATCCATCAGCCCCAGCATTTT
NA	TRBV14	NA	TRBJ2-5	CASSHRRMQETQYF	TGTGCCAGCAGCCACAGAAGAATGCAAGAGACCCAGTACTTC
NA	TRBV7-3	NA	TRBJ2-3	CASSLAGSTDTQYF	TGTGCCAGCAGCTTAGCGGGGAGCACAGATACGCAGTATTTT
NA	TRBV6-5	TRBD1	TRBJ1-2	CASSFTGTGGRGGYTF	TGTGCCAGCAGTTTCACCGGGACAGGGGGCCGGGGTGGCTACACCTTC
NA	TRBV28	NA	TRBJ1-3	CASSFGGTSGNTIYF	TGTGCCAGCAGTTTTGGGGGGACTTCTGGAAACACCATATATTTT
once	TRBV7-8	NA	TRBJ1-2	CASSFGQDGYTF	TGTGCCAGCAGCTTTGGTCAGGATGGCTACACCTTC
NA	TRBV30	NA	TRBJ2-5	CAWGRAKGQETQYF	TGTGCCTGGGGGCGGGCGAAGGGGCAAGAGACCCAGTACTTC
NA	TRBV7-9	NA	TRBJ2-7	CASSEPPRRQRYEQYF	TGTGCCAGCAGCGAACCCCCGCGGCGGCAACGCTACGAGCAGTACTTC
NA	TRBV12-3/TRBV12-4	NA	TRBJ2-1	CASNSGVGEQFF	TGTGCCAGCAATTCAGGGGTCGGGGAGCAGTTCTTC
NA	TRBV28	TRBD2	TRBJ2-5	CASRQFSGGYQETQYF	TGTGCCAGCAGACAATTTAGCGGGGGGTACCAAGAGACCCAGTACTTC
once	TRBV28	NA	TRBJ2-5	CASSLIYQETQYF	TGTGCCAGCAGTCTTATCTACCAAGAGACCCAGTACTTC
NA	TRBV13	NA	TRBJ1-3	CASSPPARNTIYF	TGTGCCAGCAGCCCGCCCGCACGAAACACCATATATTTT
NA	TRBV9	NA	TRBJ1-3	CASSQDSVGNTIYF	TGTGCCAGCAGCCAAGATTCGGTGGGAAACACCATATATTTT
NA	TRBV4-3	NA	TRBJ1-1	CASSQTTVTPMNTEAFF	TGCGCCAGCAGCCAAACGACAGTTACCCCCATGAACACTGAAGCTTTCTTT
once	TRBV7-2	TRBD2	TRBJ2-3	CASSYNLAGGIDTQYF	TGTGCCAGCAGCTATAATCTAGCGGGGGGTATAGATACGCAGTATTTT
NA	TRBV6-1	NA	TRBJ2-7	CASSEVRQGNYEQYF	TGTGCCAGCAGTGAGGTCCGGCAGGGTAATTACGAGCAGTACTTC
NA	TRBV7-9	NA	TRBJ1-2	CASSLERGQGSTF	TGTGCCAGCAGCTTAGAACGAGGGCAGGGAAGCACCTTC